This is a list of T cell receptor beta chains from one sample in a study of Graves' ophthalmopathy and Graves' hyperthyroidism. TCRdb redid the calling of the multiplex PCR reads with MiXCR, one entry per CDR3 protein. The profile covers about 550,000 distinct CDR3 sequences, with 39% appearing a single time and roughly 4% taken by the ten largest. Sequenced: peripheral blood or thyroid tissue (not recorded which). The receptors were sampled from an adult man with Graves' hyperthyroidism. The CDR3 runs from the conserved cysteine through the conserved F or W. Each record gives: clone size, J gene, V gene, D gene, CDR3 DNA, CDR3 protein. The D gene is left open where the match is weak. Clone size appears in some rows only: once, few, many, or a class for an expanded clone.

>NA|TRBJ2-2|TRBV6-1|TRBD1
TGTGCCAGCACCTACTGGGGACAGGGGAACACCGGGGAGCTGTTTTTT
CASTYWGQGNTGELFF
>NA|TRBJ2-7|TRBV6-5|NA
TGTGCCAGCAGCTTCGGGCCTTTCTACGAGCAGTACTTC
CASSFGPFYEQYF
>NA|TRBJ2-7|TRBV29-1|TRBD1
TGCAGCGTTGTCCAACAGGGGAGCTACGAGCAGTACTTC
CSVVQQGSYEQYF
>few|TRBJ1-5|TRBV19|NA
TGTGCCAGTAGTATGTGGGACACCAATCAGCCCCAGCATTTT
CASSMWDTNQPQHF
>NA|TRBJ1-5|TRBV19|NA
TGTGCCAGTAGGCCCCTCCCCGTGGGGAGCAATCAGCCCCAGCATTTT
CASRPLPVGSNQPQHF
>NA|TRBJ2-7|TRBV5-6|TRBD1
TGTGCCAGCAGCCAGGCTGACAGGGACATTTCCTACGAGCAGTACTTC
CASSQADRDISYEQYF
>many|TRBJ1-1|TRBV10-3|NA
TGTGCCATCAGGATACAAACGAACACTGAAGCTTTCTTT
CAIRIQTNTEAFF
>NA|TRBJ2-7|TRBV7-4|NA
TGTGCCAGCAGCTTCGGCCCCGGTCCAACATTCGAGCAGTACTTC
CASSFGPGPTFEQYF
>NA|TRBJ2-6|TRBV7-9|NA
TGTGCCAGCAGCTTAGAGGACAGGGAGGGCTCTGGGGCCAACGTCCTGACTTTC
CASSLEDREGSGANVLTF
>NA|TRBJ2-3|TRBV25-1|TRBD2
TGTGCCAGCAGCCCAAGTCCCGGGACTAGGGCAGATACGCAGTATTTT
CASSPSPGTRADTQYF
>few|TRBJ1-5|TRBV6-6|NA
TGTGCCAGCAGTTACTCGGGTTTCTCGATGTATAGCAATCAGCCCCAGCATTTT
CASSYSGFSMYSNQPQHF
>NA|TRBJ1-1|TRBV7-3|TRBD1
TGTGCCAGCAGCCAGATTCGGGACAGGGAGGCGAACACTGAAGCTTTCTTT
CASSQIRDREANTEAFF
>NA|TRBJ1-2|TRBV19|NA
TGTGCCAGTAGCAAGCCCACAGGGTCCTATGGCTACACCTTC
CASSKPTGSYGYTF
>many|TRBJ1-5|TRBV19|NA
TGTGCCAGTAGGGCCGCCGATGAGCCCCAGCATTTT
CASRAADEPQHF